Each of the 7 T cell receptor beta chains below was sequenced from the same sample in a study of blood T cell repertoires in COVID-19. The data were produced by immunoSEQ multiplex PCR, yet TCRdb's version contains in-frame clones alone and is incomplete. The table lists around 13,000 clones, about 83% of them singletons, with 20% to 25% in the top ten. Sequencing was performed on peripheral blood. All receptors derive from a middle-aged man with active or convalescent COVID-19.

The chain joins TRBV9 to TRBJ1-2; 10 bases agree with TRBD1. V was clipped by 4 bases and J by 0 bases; unmatched bases: 6. This CDR3 has 16 amino acids. The germline CDR1 and CDR2 sequences are SGDLS and YYNGEE. CDR3 protein: CASSQGQGLANYGYTF. In DNA form, the CDR3 reads TGTGCCAGCAGCCAGGGACAGGGGTTAGCTAACTATGGCTACACCTTC.

This clone was picked up a small number of times. The chain couples TRBV5-1 to TRBJ1-1; maybe TRBD1 (5 bases). V lost 0 bases to trimming and J lost 11 bases, with 14 bases between them. The CDR3 runs to 13 residues. Per the germline V gene, CDR1 is SGHRS and CDR2 is YFSETQ. The CDR3 spells CASSLGQGEMAFF. CDR3 sequence (DNA): TGCGCCAGCAGCTTGGGTCAGGGTGAAATGGCTTTCTTT. Full variable domain (outside the CDR3, taken from reference TRBV5-1 and TRBJ1-1): KAGVTQTPRYLIKTRGQQVTLSCSPISGHRSVSWYQQTPGQGLQFLFEYFSETQRNKGNFPGRFSGRQFSNSRSEMNVSTLELGDSALYLCASSLGQGEMAFFGQGTRLTVV.

Notes on this clone: A much bigger clone sits one base away, suggesting this may be a read error. The chain combines TRBV3-1 (or the pseudogene TRBV3-2) with TRBJ2-5, with TRBD1 identical over 7 bases. The CDR3 loop spans 17 amino acids. The germline CDR1 and CDR2 sequences are LGHDT and YNNKEL (reference sequence). Trimming cost V 4 bases and J 3 bases; bases outside gene matches: 14. CDR3 residues: CASSRNLGTALKETQYF. The CDR3 coding sequence is TGTGCCAGCAGCCGAAACTTAGGGACAGCCCTTAAAGAGACCCAGTACTTC.

The chain is built from TRBV29-1 and TRBJ1-4; 8 nucleotides align to TRBD1. From germline, CDR1 is SQVTM and CDR2 ANQGSEA. With V trimmed by 1 base and J by 5 bases, 6 bases remained unmatched. The CDR3 totals 15 residues. The CDR3 region is CSVEVSDRANEKLFF. The CDR3 nucleotides read TGCAGCGTTGAAGTTTCGGACAGGGCAAATGAAAAACTGTTTTTT.

This chain uses TRBV7-2 with TRBJ2-1; D is perhaps TRBD2 (5 bases). The CDR3 consists of 14 residues. Per germline, CDR1 SGHTA and CDR2 FQGNSA. Trimming pared 3 bases from V and 6 bases from J, leaving 12 bases between. In nucleotides, the CDR3 is TGTGCCAGCAGCTTGGCTAGCCACACCAATGAGCAGTTCTTC. Its protein product is CASSLASHTNEQFF.

The chain employs TRBV4-3 and TRBJ2-1, with 9 bases fitting TRBD2. The CDR3 has 15 residues. Germline CDR1 and CDR2: LGHNA and YSLEER. V lost 5 bases and J lost 7; bases outside the gene matches: 9. The CDR3 DNA reads as TGCGCCAGCAGCGTCGGGGCGGGAGGGCCGAATGAGCAGTTCTTC. Residues: CASSVGAGGPNEQFF.

The V and J genes are TRBV30 and TRBJ2-7; a possible D gene is TRBD1 (5 bases). The CDR3 consists of 11 residues. The V and J ends lost 5 bases and 5 bases respectively, with 10 bases between them. Germline V gives CDR1 GTSNPN, CDR2 SVGIG (reference sequence). CDR3 nucleotide sequence: TGTGCCTGGTCGCAGGGCCACGAGCAGTACTTC. Its protein product is CAWSQGHEQYF.